These 30 T cell receptor beta chains were all obtained from the same sample, sequenced in a study of blood T cell repertoires in COVID-19. Generated by immunoSEQ multiplex PCR, the TCRdb table keeps only in-frame clones and is missing some. The sample lists tens of thousands of clones; around 80% were seen once. Sequenced material: peripheral blood. The receptors here all came from a man over 45 with active COVID-19.

The chain combines TRBV19 with TRBJ1-5; tentatively, D is TRBD1 (5 bases). The CDR3 sequence is 14 residues long. CDR1 is LNHDA, CDR2 SQIVND, per germline (reference sequence). Trimming stripped 11 bases from V and 0 bases from J, with 14 bases between. CDR3 protein: CAAKDSYSNQPQHF. Here the CDR3 DNA reads TGTGCCGCGAAAGACAGCTATAGCAATCAGCCCCAGCATTTT.

The rearrangement uses TRBV11-2 and TRBJ2-3, with TRBD2 matching 8 bases. Germline values: CDR1 SGHAT, CDR2 FQNNGV. V dropped 0 bases and J dropped 4; count of bases not matched to a gene: 3. This CDR3 has 15 amino acids. The CDR3 spells CASSLDLRGADTQYF. In nucleotides, the CDR3 is TGTGCCAGCAGCTTAGACTTGCGGGGGGCAGATACGCAGTATTTT. The full variable domain, completed using reference TRBV11-2 and TRBJ2-3, is EAGVAQSPRYKIIEKRQSVAFWCNPISGHATLYWYQQILGQGPKLLIQFQNNGVVDDSQLPKDRFSAERLKGVDSTLKIQPAKLEDSAVYLCASSLDLRGADTQYFGPGTRLTVL.

CDR3 DNA sequence: TGTGCCAGCAGCCAATCACTAGCGGGAGTTGGCCAGTACTTC. It encodes CASSQSLAGVGQYF. J is TRBJ2-7 and V is TRBV3-1 (or the pseudogene TRBV3-2); 11 bases are shared with TRBD2. CDR1 and CDR2 from the germline V gene are LGHDT and YNNKEL (reference sequence). The V gene end was trimmed by 2 bases and the J gene end by 10 bases; junction bases not matched to a gene: 7. This CDR3 has 14 amino acids.

The count of this clone is one. V usage is TRBV3-1 (or the pseudogene TRBV3-2) and J usage is TRBJ2-3, with 14 bases lining up with TRBD2. With V trimmed by 1 base and J by 6 bases, 12 bases remained unmatched. Germline V gene data show CDR1 as LGHDT and CDR2 as YNNKEL (reference sequence). The CDR3 totals 19 residues. In nucleotides, the CDR3 is TGTGCCAGCAGCCAAGCTTCTGGACTAGCGGGAGGTTCTGCGGATACGCAGTATTTT. Protein: CASSQASGLAGGSADTQYF.

V gene TRBV19 combines with J gene TRBJ1-5; 8 bases agree with TRBD1. J lost 6 bases, V lost 8 bases, and 9 bases had no gene match. The germline CDR1 and CDR2 sequences are LNHDA and SQIVND (reference sequence). CDR3 size: 14 residues. The CDR3 sequence: CASEQQGGSQPQHF. CDR3 coding DNA: TGTGCCAGTGAACAACAGGGGGGGAGTCAGCCCCAGCATTTT.

This chain joins TRBV5-1 and TRBJ2-5; 8 positions agree with TRBD1. Germline-derived CDR1 and CDR2 are SGHRS and YFSETQ. The trim removed 3 bases at V and 9 bases at J, leaving 10 bases unmatched. The CDR3 extends over 14 amino acids. CDR3 coding DNA: TGCGCCAGCAGCTCAGGACAGGGATGGTCGCCCCAGTACTTC. It specifies CASSSGQGWSPQYF.

This clone was counted a single time. J is TRBJ2-3 and V is TRBV11-3; the D gene is possibly TRBD2 (5 bases). Germline V gives CDR1 SGHNT, CDR2 YENEEA. The V and J ends lost 1 base and 0 bases respectively, with 11 bases between them. CDR3 length: 16 residues. In nucleotides, the CDR3 is TGTGCCAGCAGCTTAGGCCCTAGCTCTAGCACAGATACGCAGTATTTT. The encoded protein is CASSLGPSSSTDTQYF.

This chain uses TRBV11-2 with TRBJ1-5, with D maybe TRBD1 (5 bases). Trimming took 2 bases from V and 2 from J, leaving 13 bases between them. This CDR3 is built from 16 residues. Germline lookup yields CDR1 SGHAT and CDR2 FQNNGV. The CDR3 DNA follows: TGTGCCAGCAGCTTAATGGGGCAGGGCGGCAATCAGCCCCAGCATTTT. Translation: CASSLMGQGGNQPQHF.

The V and J genes are TRBV30 and TRBJ2-7, with D perhaps matching TRBD2 (5 bases). The CDR3 has 12 amino acids. The V end lost 3 bases, the J end lost 2 bases, and 8 bases lay between the germline ends. Germline V lookup: CDR1 GTSNPN, CDR2 SVGIG (reference sequence). CDR3 in DNA: TGTGCCTGGAGCGGCGGGCCCTACGAGCAGTACTTC. This sequence encodes CAWSGGPYEQYF.

The chain links TRBV27 to TRBJ2-5, with D tentatively TRBD1 (6 bases). The CDR3 is made up of 14 amino acids. CDR1 is MNHEY, CDR2 SMNVEV, per germline (reference sequence). V lost 5 bases and J lost 7, with 17 bases in between. The CDR3 DNA reads TGTGCCAGCAGTCCCGGGACACTAGGGGGGACCCAGTACTTC. It translates to CASSPGTLGGTQYF.

CDR3 coding DNA: TGTGCCAGCTCGGACAGGGGGCCTAACTACGAGCAGTACTTC. It translates to CASSDRGPNYEQYF. The chain uses TRBV18 and TRBJ2-7; 11 bases match TRBD1. Germline values: CDR1 KGHSH, CDR2 LQKENI. The V and J ends lost 6 bases and 3 bases, in that order; junction bases with no gene match: 4. This CDR3 is 14 amino acids long.

The chain couples TRBV15 to TRBJ2-1; 9 nucleotides line up with TRBD2. CDR1 and CDR2 from the germline V gene are LNHNV and YYDKDF (reference sequence). The CDR3 sequence is 14 residues long. J lost 1 base, V lost 8 bases, and 3 bases had no gene match. As DNA, the CDR3 is TGTGCCACCCGCGGACTAGCGTCCTACAATGAGCAGTTCTTC. Translation gives CATRGLASYNEQFF.

The count of this clone is one. This rearrangement joins TRBV7-2 to TRBJ2-1; 8 bases agree with TRBD2. Germline CDR1 reads SGHTA; CDR2 reads FQGNSA. V gave up 4 bases and J gave up 2 bases; unmatched junction bases: 7. This CDR3 region has 16 residues. CDR3 loop: CASSYTSGGTYNEQFF. CDR3 nucleotide sequence: TGTGCCAGCAGCTACACTAGCGGTGGGACCTACAATGAGCAGTTCTTC.

The chain is built from TRBV20-1 and TRBJ2-5; D may be TRBD2 (5 bases). The V gene lost 3 bases and the J gene lost 6 bases, with 5 bases spanning the gap. The length of the CDR3 is 10 residues. Germline V gene data show CDR1 as DFQATT and CDR2 as SNEGSKA (reference sequence). CDR3 residues: CSASGKTQYF. The CDR3 nucleotides are TGCAGTGCTAGCGGGAAGACCCAGTACTTC.

This clone was seen only a few times. The CDR3 DNA is TGCAGTGCTAGTAAGGGGAAGGATACGCAGTATTTT. It translates to CSASKGKDTQYF. V usage is TRBV20-1 and J usage is TRBJ2-3; D perhaps matches TRBD1 (5 bases). The germline CDR1 and CDR2 sequences are DFQATT and SNEGSKA (reference sequence). V lost 3 bases and J 6 bases, leaving 10 bases between the germline ends. CDR3 length: 12 residues.

V gene TRBV19 combines with J gene TRBJ2-1; 16 bases map to TRBD2. Germline CDR1 LNHDA, CDR2 SQIVND (reference sequence). V dropped 4 bases and J dropped 4; count of bases not matched to a gene: 7. The CDR3 consists of 18 residues. The CDR3 reads CASSTYPGLAGGYNEQFF. The DNA of the CDR3 is TGTGCCAGTAGTACTTACCCGGGACTAGCGGGGGGGTACAATGAGCAGTTCTTC.

This chain joins TRBV9 and TRBJ1-4; 8 bases align to TRBD1. Germline assignment: CDR1 SGDLS and CDR2 YYNGEE. The CDR3 consists of 14 residues. Trimming took 4 bases from V and 7 from J; bases not matched to a gene: 6. The CDR3 reads CASSPGTGSEKLFF. The DNA of the CDR3 is TGTGCCAGCAGCCCCGGGACAGGCAGTGAAAAACTGTTTTTT.

The V and J genes are TRBV24-1 and TRBJ2-1; 15 bases map to TRBD2. V was pared by 9 bases and J by 2 bases, with 16 bases of the junction left unmatched. This CDR3 has 20 residues. Germline V gene sequence: CDR1 KGHDR, CDR2 SFDVKD. The chain's CDR3 is CATQFRTSGGEGAAYNEQFF. The CDR3 DNA is TGTGCCACCCAGTTCCGGACTAGCGGGGGGGAAGGAGCCGCCTACAATGAGCAGTTCTTC.

This rearrangement joins TRBV9 to TRBJ1-1; D gene unclear. Germline CDR1 reads SGDLS; CDR2 reads YYNGEE. V gave up 1 base and J gave up 11 bases, with 15 bases separating them. This CDR3 is 13 amino acids long. The CDR3 is CASSVSPRDVAFF. The CDR3 DNA reads as TGTGCCAGCAGCGTAAGTCCCCGCGATGTGGCTTTCTTT.

The chain employs TRBV27 and TRBJ1-6, with a weak D call TRBD1 (6 bases). Deletions cut 1 base from V and 5 bases from J, with 6 bases between. Germline CDR1 MNHEY, CDR2 SMNVEV (reference sequence). There are 14 residues in the CDR3. The CDR3, as DNA: TGTGCCAGCAGTTTATGGACAGATAATTCACCCCTCCACTTT. It translates to CASSLWTDNSPLHF.

This rearrangement joins TRBV12-3 or TRBV12-4 to TRBJ1-5, with 7 bases that match TRBD1. V trimming: 6 bases; J trimming: 14 bases; junction bases outside the gene matches: 7. This CDR3 spans 11 amino acids. The CDR3 here is CASSLTGKEHF. The CDR3 region has the DNA TGTGCCAGCAGCCTGACAGGGAAGGAGCATTTT.

The sample holds a few counts of this clone. The rearrangement joins TRBV18 to TRBJ1-5; TRBD1 aligns across 10 bases. CDR1 and CDR2 (germline): KGHSH, LQKENI. This CDR3 spans 17 amino acids. V lost 3 bases, J lost 3 bases, and 8 bases stayed unmatched. For the CDR3, the DNA is TGTGCCAGCTCACCTACCGGGACAGGGGCCCTCAATCAGCCCCAGCATTTT. This encodes CASSPTGTGALNQPQHF.

This rearrangement joins TRBV4-1 to TRBJ1-2; D possibly corresponds to TRBD1 (5 bases). Trimming removed 0 bases from V and 4 bases from J, with 12 bases in between. The CDR3 consists of 15 residues. The germline V gene encodes CDR1 MGHRA and CDR2 YSYEKL. The CDR3 sequence is CASSQDSGAFYGYTF. DNA of the CDR3: TGCGCCAGCAGCCAAGATAGCGGGGCTTTCTATGGCTACACCTTC.

As regards this clone: Mismatch with germline at one junction end may stem from a read error. The J gene is TRBJ2-3, the V gene TRBV5-1; 7 nucleotides align to TRBD2. This CDR3 region has 16 residues. Germline CDR1 reads SGHRS; CDR2 reads YFSETQ. This CDR3 is CASTLEPGLSTDTQYF. DNA for the CDR3: TGCGCCAGCACCTTGGAACCGGGACTATCCACAGATACGCAGTATTTT.

The rearrangement uses TRBV6-1 and TRBJ2-2; 9 bases line up with TRBD2. Germline assignment: CDR1 MNHNS and CDR2 SASEGT. Trimming cost V 2 bases and J 7 bases; bases outside gene matches: 5. This CDR3 contains 15 residues. The CDR3 loop reads CASSETAGGLGELFF. The CDR3 coding sequence is TGTGCCAGCAGTGAAACGGCGGGGGGGCTCGGGGAGCTGTTTTTT.

The gene calls are TRBV5-1 and TRBJ1-1; D ambiguous. This CDR3 spans 15 amino acids. V was clipped by 4 bases and J by 1 base, with 14 bases between them. Germline V gene lookup returns CDR1 SGHRS and CDR2 YFSETQ. CDR3 in amino acids: CASSPRAWGNTEAFF. CDR3 coding DNA: TGCGCCAGCAGCCCGAGGGCCTGGGGGAACACTGAAGCTTTCTTT.

The chain carries TRBV7-8 and TRBJ2-7; TRBD1 aligns across 7 bases. The ends lost 5 bases at V and 6 bases at J; junction bases unmatched: 13. From germline, CDR1 is SGHVS and CDR2 FQNEAQ. CDR3 length: 15 residues. For the CDR3, the DNA is TGTGCCAGCAGCCCCTCCCGCCTGACAGGGAGCGAGCAGTACTTC. Its translation: CASSPSRLTGSEQYF.

This sequence joins TRBV5-1 and TRBJ1-5, with 12 bases matching TRBD1. The trim removed 4 bases at V and 7 bases at J, leaving 6 bases unmatched. Looked up from germline, CDR1 is SGHRS and CDR2 is YFSETQ. The CDR3 is 15 residues long. The CDR3 region has the DNA TGCGCCAGCAGCCCGGGACAGGGGGCAGGCCAGCCCCAGCATTTT. This codes for CASSPGQGAGQPQHF.

This chain connects TRBV6-2 or TRBV6-3 to TRBJ2-7; possible D gene TRBD2, 6 bases. The CDR3 runs to 14 residues. Germline values: CDR1 MNHEY, CDR2 SVGEGT. Trimming removed 6 bases at V and 4 bases at J, with 16 bases between. The CDR3 here is CASSPSRERYEQYF. CDR3 coding DNA: TGTGCCAGCAGCCCCTCACGGGAGAGATACGAGCAGTACTTC.

The V and J genes are TRBV27 and TRBJ1-2; perhaps TRBD1 as D (5 bases). Germline V CDR1 and CDR2: MNHEY, SMNVEV (reference sequence). The CDR3 runs to 17 residues. V dropped 1 base and J dropped 4 bases, with 19 bases sitting between them. The DNA for the CDR3 is TGTGCCAGCAGTTTATTGCAGGGTATCGGAACTTTCTATGGCTACACCTTC. Translating it yields CASSLLQGIGTFYGYTF.